A single sample is the source of the 20 T cell receptor beta chains below, sequenced in a study of T cell responses to AZD1222 COVID-19 vaccine. Profiled with immunoSEQ multiplex PCR; TCRdb holds only in-frame clones, not every one. The sample shows fewer than 55,000 clones, about 92% of them seen only once. The sample in question was peripheral blood, obtained 28 days after the second AZD1222 dose. The receptors come from an adult who received the AZD1222 COVID-19 vaccine.

This clone was found many times. The chain joins TRBV11-2 to TRBJ1-4; no reliable D call. The CDR3 runs 17 residues. CDR1 and CDR2 (germline): SGHAT, FQNNGV. V was shortened by 6 bases and J by 4 bases, with 21 bases between the two germline ends. The CDR3 sequence: CASRATRSRSLNEKLFF. As DNA, the CDR3 is TGTGCCAGCAGGGCCACGAGGAGCCGAAGTCTTAATGAAAAACTGTTTTTT.

The CDR3 loop reads CASKSFQSLSPLHF. CDR3 DNA: TGTGCCAGTAAATCTTTCCAATCTTTATCACCCCTCCACTTT. This chain uses TRBV19 with TRBJ1-6; D gene ambiguous. V gave up 7 bases and J gave up 10 bases, with 17 bases separating them. Looked up from germline, CDR1 is LNHDA and CDR2 is SQIVND (reference sequence). The CDR3 is 14 amino acids.

The chain recombines TRBV30 with TRBJ1-2; perhaps TRBD1 as D (6 bases). The CDR3 has 12 residues. The germline gives CDR1 GTSNPN, CDR2 SVGIG (reference sequence). Trimming shortened V by 7 bases and J by 4 bases, and 13 bases separated the two germline ends. The CDR3 sequence is CAYRQGTYGYTF. CDR3 DNA sequence: TGTGCCTACCGGCAGGGGACCTATGGCTACACCTTC.

V usage is TRBV11-3 and J usage is TRBJ2-2; a possible D gene is TRBD1 (6 bases). From germline, CDR1 is SGHNT and CDR2 YENEEA. The CDR3 totals 13 residues. The V end lost 5 bases, the J end lost 5 bases, and 9 bases lay between the germline ends. CDR3 sequence reads: CASSTGYTGELFF. In nucleotides, the CDR3 is TGTGCCAGCAGCACAGGGTATACCGGGGAGCTGTTTTTT.

This chain links TRBV10-2 with TRBJ2-3; TRBD1 is a possible D gene (6 bases). The CDR3 runs 14 residues. Germline V lookup: CDR1 WSHSY, CDR2 SAAADI. Trimming removed 8 bases from V and 8 bases from J, with 20 bases in between. The CDR3 DNA reads as TGCGCCAGCTCGGACAGCCCCGTGCGGGTTACGCAGTATTTT. This codes for CASSDSPVRVTQYF.

The chain has TRBV27 and TRBJ2-7; D is unresolved. The ends were cut back, 5 bases at V and 3 bases at J, with 11 bases in the middle. The length of the CDR3 is 13 residues. Germline V gene data show CDR1 as MNHEY and CDR2 as SMNVEV (reference sequence). CDR3 coding DNA: TGTGCCAGCAGTCCAAGGCCGTTCTACGAGCAGTACTTC. This translates into CASSPRPFYEQYF.

This chain links TRBV20-1 with TRBJ1-5; D is unclear. Trimming pared 3 bases from V and 3 bases from J, leaving 12 bases between. The CDR3 runs 14 residues. CDR1 DFQATT and CDR2 SNEGSKA come from the germline V gene (reference sequence). In DNA form, the CDR3 reads TGCAGTGCTAGTGCGCAGCCATTCAATCAGCCCCAGCATTTT. This encodes CSASAQPFNQPQHF.

V usage is TRBV9 and J usage is TRBJ1-3; maybe TRBD1 (6 bases). Germline loops: CDR1 SGDLS, CDR2 YYNGEE. The CDR3 length is 15 residues. The V gene lost 5 bases and the J gene lost 1 base, with 13 bases spanning the gap. In nucleotides, the CDR3 is TGTGCCAGCAGACCTCATCAGGGGTCTGGAAACACCATATATTTT. Its protein product is CASRPHQGSGNTIYF.

Concerning this clone: At one of its ends the junction is not consistent with the germline gene, which may arise from a read error. This chain links TRBV28 with TRBJ1-1, with 7 positions matching TRBD1. This CDR3 contains 11 residues. The germline V gene has CDR1 MDHEN and CDR2 SYDVKM. The CDR3 region has the DNA TGTGCCACCAGGGGGAACCCTGAAGCTTTCTTT. It translates to CATRGNPEAFF.

The chain combines TRBV5-1 with TRBJ2-3; D is unclear. Per germline, CDR1 SGHRS and CDR2 YFSETQ. CDR3 length: 12 amino acids. Between the trimmed V and J ends, which lost 3 bases and 3 bases, there was a span of 5 bases. The CDR3 region is CASSWQTDTQYF. Written as DNA, the CDR3 is TGCGCCAGCAGCTGGCAGACAGATACGCAGTATTTT.

The V gene is TRBV3-1 (or the pseudogene TRBV3-2), the J gene TRBJ1-4; 7 bases are a match to TRBD1. CDR1 and CDR2 (germline): LGHDT, YNNKEL (reference sequence). Losses at the gene ends were 2 bases for V and 5 bases for J; bases not matched to a gene: 5. The CDR3 totals 15 residues. The CDR3 spells CASSQPGQPNEKLFF. CDR3 coding DNA: TGTGCCAGCAGCCAACCGGGACAGCCGAATGAAAAACTGTTTTTT.

This chain links TRBV18 with TRBJ2-5; D remains unclear. V gave up 3 bases and J gave up 2 bases, with 7 bases separating them. This CDR3 has 13 residues. Germline V gene lookup returns CDR1 KGHSH and CDR2 LQKENI. CDR3 loop: CASSPGPQETQYF. DNA for the CDR3: TGTGCCAGCTCACCTGGACCTCAAGAGACCCAGTACTTC.

This sequence joins TRBV5-4 and TRBJ1-4; D remains unclear. The CDR3 has 15 amino acids. Germline V gene data show CDR1 as SGHNT and CDR2 as YYREEE (reference sequence). Trimming stripped 3 bases from V and 4 bases from J, with 13 bases between. As DNA, the CDR3 is TGTGCCAGCAGCTCATTCGGGCACCTTAATGAAAAACTGTTTTTT. It is translated as CASSSFGHLNEKLFF.

V usage is TRBV9 and J usage is TRBJ1-1; TRBD1 might be the D (5 bases). Trimming removed 0 bases from V and 2 bases from J, with 14 bases in between. This CDR3 region has 16 residues. From germline, CDR1 is SGDLS and CDR2 YYNGEE. The chain's CDR3 is CASSVGGGTPNTEAFF. The DNA for the CDR3 is TGTGCCAGCAGCGTAGGGGGCGGGACCCCTAACACTGAAGCTTTCTTT.

The gene calls are TRBV6-5 and TRBJ1-1, with D unclear. Germline V CDR1 and CDR2: MNHEY, SVGAGI. V was cut by 0 bases and J by 1 base, with 9 bases left in between. This CDR3 region has 15 residues. CDR3 DNA sequence: TGTGCCAGCAGTTACTCAGGGCGTGCGAACACTGAAGCTTTCTTT. This translates into CASSYSGRANTEAFF.

V gene TRBV2 combines with J gene TRBJ2-3, with a tentative D call TRBD2 (6 bases). The CDR3 consists of 14 residues. Germline V gene sequence: CDR1 SNHLY, CDR2 FYNNEI. Trimming pared 7 bases from V and 3 bases from J, leaving 14 bases between. Here the CDR3 DNA reads TGTGCCAGCAAGTCTGGACTAACAACAGATACGCAGTATTTT. Protein product: CASKSGLTTDTQYF.

V is TRBV6-5 and J is TRBJ1-3, with a possible D match to TRBD1 (6 bases). The CDR3 has 12 residues. Germline CDR1 and CDR2: MNHEY and SVGAGI. The V end was cut by 9 bases, the J end by 7 bases, with 13 bases between. The DNA of the CDR3 is TGTGCCAGTCGCGGGACATCTAACACCATATATTTT. This codes for CASRGTSNTIYF.

The V and J genes are TRBV4-3 and TRBJ1-1; no definite D call. This CDR3 comprises 11 residues. CDR1 and CDR2 (germline): LGHNA, YSLEER. V lost 4 bases and J lost 4, with 4 bases in between. CDR3 loop: CASSRGTEAFF. In nucleotides, the CDR3 is TGCGCCAGCAGCCGTGGCACTGAAGCTTTCTTT.

This clone was found once. The chain combines TRBV18 with TRBJ1-1, with TRBD1 as a possible D gene (6 bases). CDR3 size: 12 residues. The germline gives CDR1 KGHSH, CDR2 LQKENI. Trimming stripped 5 bases from V and 7 bases from J, with 11 bases between. The CDR3, as DNA: TGTGCCAGCTCAGAGACAGGCTTTGAAGCTTTCTTT. It translates to CASSETGFEAFF.

J is TRBJ2-7 and V is TRBV7-2; D remains ambiguous. The CDR3 sequence is 12 residues long. CDR1 SGHTA and CDR2 FQGNSA come from the germline V gene. With 1 base removed from V and 3 bases from J, the gap between germline ends came to 4 bases. CDR3: CASSLDHYEQYF. The CDR3 coding sequence is TGTGCCAGCAGCTTAGACCACTACGAGCAGTACTTC.